The 26 T cell receptor beta chains listed next were all sequenced from one sample in a study of T cell repertoires in cytomegalovirus infection. TCRdb re-analysed the reads in MiXCR, keeping a single row per CDR3 protein. The data show fewer than 550,000 distinct CDR3 sequences, approximately 26% seen once. The sequenced material came from PBMCs. These receptors were collected from a human donor in good health (CMV status not recorded). Some clones in this sample may be carry-over from other donors' samples.

The rearrangement uses TRBV5-5 and TRBJ2-3; the match to TRBD2 covers 8 bases. V trimming: 0 bases; J trimming: 4 bases; junction bases outside the gene matches: 7. The CDR3 totals 16 residues. Germline CDR1 reads SGHKS; CDR2 reads YYEKEE (reference sequence). The CDR3 spells CASSLVSSGLADTQYF. In nucleotides, the CDR3 is TGTGCCAGCAGCTTGGTATCTAGCGGGTTAGCAGATACGCAGTATTTT.

The CDR3 reads CATSRGGERYGYTF. CDR3 DNA: TGTGCCACCAGCAGGGGGGGGGAGCGCTATGGCTACACCTTC. The chain couples TRBV15 to TRBJ1-2; a weak D match, TRBD1 (5 bases). This CDR3 has 14 amino acids. V lost 3 bases and J 4 bases, leaving 12 bases between the germline ends. CDR1 LNHNV and CDR2 YYDKDF come from the germline V gene (reference sequence).

This clonotype occurred a few times. The V and J genes are TRBV28 and TRBJ2-1; 13 bases are shared with TRBD2. Unmatched junction bases numbered 13, after V lost 5 bases and J lost 0 bases. The CDR3 is 20 residues long. Looked up from germline, CDR1 is MDHEN and CDR2 is SYDVKM. CDR3 sequence (DNA): TGTGCCAGCAGTCCCCCAGGACTAGCGGGAGCTGGGCGCTCCTACAATGAGCAGTTCTTC. It translates to CASSPPGLAGAGRSYNEQFF.

In this sample, this clonotype turned up a few times. V gene TRBV9 combines with J gene TRBJ2-1; no clear D. The V and J ends lost 6 bases and 10 bases respectively, with 17 bases between them. This CDR3 spans 13 amino acids. CDR1 is SGDLS, CDR2 YYNGEE, per germline. CDR3 sequence reads: CASNVEAFGEQFF. The CDR3 region has the DNA TGTGCCAGCAACGTCGAAGCGTTTGGGGAGCAGTTCTTC.

This clonotype was observed a handful of times. The CDR3 region is CASSPGQGYSEQYF. CDR3 sequence (DNA): TGTGCCAGCAGCCCGGGACAGGGCTACAGCGAGCAGTACTTC. The rearrangement uses TRBV7-3 and TRBJ2-7; 9 bases are a match to TRBD1. V gave up 5 bases and J gave up 6 bases; unmatched junction bases: 8. Germline values: CDR1 SGHTA, CDR2 FQGTGA. The length of the CDR3 is 14 residues.

The chain uses TRBV7-9 and TRBJ2-2; D is possibly TRBD2 (6 bases). There are 15 residues in the CDR3. CDR1 is SEHNR and CDR2 is FQNEAQ in the germline V gene (reference sequence). The CDR3 here is CAINGGGRNTGELFF. The CDR3 nucleotides are TGTGCTATAAATGGCGGAGGGCGGAACACCGGGGAGCTGTTTTTT.

This clonotype was observed at least ten times. The chain carries TRBV7-2 and TRBJ2-3, with D possibly being TRBD2 (6 bases). This CDR3 has 16 residues. Trimming removed 0 bases from V and 2 bases from J, with 12 bases in between. Germline CDR1 reads SGHTA; CDR2 reads FQGNSA. The CDR3 region is CASSLAVSGYTDTQYF. In nucleotides, the CDR3 is TGTGCCAGCAGCTTAGCGGTCAGCGGGTACACAGATACGCAGTATTTT. Drawing the rest from reference TRBV7-2 and TRBJ2-3, the complete variable domain is GAGVSQSPSNKVTEKGKDVELRCDPISGHTALYWYRQSLGQGLEFLIYFQGNSAPDKSGLPSDRFSAERTGGSVSTLTIQRTQQEDSAVYLCASSLAVSGYTDTQYFGPGTRLTVL.

In its sample, this clonotype was seen a few times. The chain has TRBV5-1 and TRBJ1-1; D possibly corresponds to TRBD1 (5 bases). V lost 10 bases and J 3 bases, leaving 22 bases between the germline ends. The CDR3 contains 15 residues. The germline gives CDR1 SGHRS, CDR2 YFSETQ. CDR3 DNA: TGCGCCTCCGGGGGAGGGGAAGGAGGCGACACTGAAGCTTTCTTT. Its translation: CASGGGEGGDTEAFF.

The J gene is TRBJ2-1, the V gene TRBV28, with no clear D. The CDR3 contains 15 residues. CDR1 is MDHEN, CDR2 SYDVKM, per germline. Trimming took off 2 bases at V and 3 bases at J, with 11 bases between the two ends. CDR3 region: CASSLLGIDYNEQFF. For the CDR3, the DNA is TGTGCCAGCAGTTTACTGGGTATCGACTACAATGAGCAGTTCTTC.

This clonotype was seen many times. The chain combines TRBV6-1 with TRBJ2-6, with no clear D. V was trimmed by 4 bases and J by 2 bases, leaving 3 bases between them. The CDR3 covers 13 residues. Germline assignment: CDR1 MNHNS and CDR2 SASEGT. The CDR3 protein is CASSVTGANVLTF. The CDR3, as DNA: TGTGCCAGCAGTGTAACTGGGGCCAACGTCCTGACTTTC.

The CDR3 nucleotides read TGTGCCAGCAGCGTGGGGAGCGAATGGGAGCAGTTCTTC. Protein sequence: CASSVGSEWEQFF. V gene TRBV2 combines with J gene TRBJ2-1; maybe TRBD2 (5 bases). This CDR3 spans 13 amino acids. Germline assignment: CDR1 SNHLY and CDR2 FYNNEI. V was shortened by 6 bases and J by 10 bases, with 16 bases between the two germline ends.

This clonotype showed up many times. The chain employs TRBV7-6 and TRBJ2-1; no clear D gene. V dropped 5 bases and J dropped 12 bases, with 26 bases sitting between them. The V gene's germline CDR1 is SGHVS and CDR2 FNYEAQ. The CDR3 is 16 residues long. The CDR3 DNA reads as TGTGCCAGCAGCCCCAAGATCGGGCCCTCCCTGAACCTGCAGTTCTTC. This encodes CASSPKIGPSLNLQFF.

This chain uses TRBV29-1 with TRBJ2-7; the D gene is possibly TRBD2 (5 bases). Trimming left V 7 bases short and J 4 bases short, with 29 bases between. This CDR3 region has 17 residues. Germline CDR1 and CDR2: SQVTM and ANQGSEA. CDR3 sequence reads: CSAARARAQRAGYEQYF. The CDR3 DNA is TGCAGCGCCGCGCGTGCGAGGGCCCAAAGGGCCGGGTACGAGCAGTACTTC.

The chain links TRBV18 to TRBJ2-1; 8 nucleotides align to TRBD1. The CDR3 spans 14 residues. The ends lost 6 bases at V and 5 bases at J; junction bases unmatched: 6. Germline CDR1 is KGHSH and CDR2 is LQKENI. The CDR3 DNA is TGTGCCAGCTCCCGAGGACAGGGTAACAATGAGCAGTTCTTC. Protein sequence: CASSRGQGNNEQFF.

V usage is TRBV7-9 and J usage is TRBJ2-7; no clear D. Trimming stripped 5 bases from V and 3 bases from J, with 17 bases between. This CDR3 is 15 amino acids long. Germline V CDR1 and CDR2: SEHNR, FQNEAQ (reference sequence). CDR3 residues: CASSGSMGYSYEQYF. The CDR3, as DNA: TGTGCCAGCAGCGGAAGCATGGGGTATAGCTACGAGCAGTACTTC.

The rearrangement links TRBV6-5 to TRBJ1-2; no reliable D call. The CDR3 loop spans 13 amino acids. V lost 4 bases and J lost 1, with 7 bases in between. CDR1 is MNHEY and CDR2 is SVGAGI in the germline V gene. The CDR3 loop is CASSSNFNYGYTF. The CDR3 DNA reads as TGTGCCAGCAGTTCAAACTTTAACTATGGCTACACCTTC.

The table lists this clonotype with many counts. V is TRBV7-2 and J is TRBJ2-2; D gene ambiguous. Trimming removed 2 bases from V and 6 bases from J, with 7 bases in between. This CDR3 has 13 residues. Per germline, CDR1 SGHTA and CDR2 FQGNSA. In nucleotides, the CDR3 is TGTGCCAGCAGCTTATTAGGCGCCGGGGAGCTGTTTTTT. Its translation: CASSLLGAGELFF.

V usage is TRBV6-1 and J usage is TRBJ2-3, with no clear D. Germline V gene sequence: CDR1 MNHNS, CDR2 SASEGT. This CDR3 contains 14 residues. The V end lost 7 bases, the J end lost 2 bases, and 13 bases lay between the germline ends. This CDR3 reads CASMAATLTDTQYF. The CDR3 DNA reads TGTGCCAGCATGGCAGCGACCCTCACAGATACGCAGTATTTT.

This clonotype was observed at least ten times. This sequence joins TRBV6-5 and TRBJ2-3; 7 bases are a match to TRBD1. CDR1 is MNHEY and CDR2 is SVGAGI in the germline V gene. The CDR3 length is 14 residues. Losses at the gene ends were 7 bases for V and 5 bases for J; bases not matched to a gene: 9. The DNA for the CDR3 is TGTGCCAGCACCGAGACAGGGAAAAGAGATACGCAGTATTTT. As protein: CASTETGKRDTQYF.

This clonotype was detected only a few times. V gene TRBV6-2 or TRBV6-3 combines with J gene TRBJ2-7, with TRBD2 identical over 12 bases. The CDR3 covers 14 residues. Trimming at V came to 4 bases and at J to 6 bases, leaving 4 bases not matched to a gene. Germline-derived CDR1 and CDR2 are MNHEY and SVGEGT. The CDR3 coding sequence is TGTGCCAGCAGTTCTTGGGGACTAGCGGGCGAGCAGTACGTC. This gives the protein CASSSWGLAGEQYV.

In its sample, this clonotype was seen many times. The chain carries TRBV12-3 or TRBV12-4 and TRBJ1-3; 10 bases align to TRBD1. The CDR3 has 15 amino acids. V was clipped by 6 bases and J by 3 bases; unmatched bases: 5. The CDR3 spells CASRATGGGGNTIYF. The CDR3 DNA is TGTGCCAGCAGAGCGACAGGGGGCGGTGGAAACACCATATATTTT.

For the CDR3, the DNA is TGCGCCAGCACAATGACCGGGACTAGCGGGAGAGGTGAGCAGTTCTTC. It translates to CASTMTGTSGRGEQFF. The chain links TRBV5-1 to TRBJ2-1, with 14 bases identical to TRBD2. The V segment lost 6 bases and the J segment 9 bases; nucleotides outside the gene matches: 11. This CDR3 is 16 amino acids long. The germline V gene has CDR1 SGHRS and CDR2 YFSETQ.

This clonotype is labeled medium-sized. The rearrangement links TRBV7-2 to TRBJ2-1; 7 bases fit TRBD2. Unmatched junction bases numbered 13, after V lost 5 bases and J lost 3 bases. The CDR3 spans 17 residues. The germline V gene encodes CDR1 SGHTA and CDR2 FQGNSA. This chain's CDR3 is CASSPRAGLEGYNEQFF. The CDR3 DNA reads TGTGCCAGCAGCCCGAGGGCCGGACTAGAGGGCTACAATGAGCAGTTCTTC. The variable domain in full, completed from reference TRBV7-2 and TRBJ2-1, reads GAGVSQSPSNKVTEKGKDVELRCDPISGHTALYWYRQSLGQGLEFLIYFQGNSAPDKSGLPSDRFSAERTGGSVSTLTIQRTQQEDSAVYLCASSPRAGLEGYNEQFFGPGTRLTVL.

This clonotype was seen at least ten times. V is TRBV7-9 and J is TRBJ2-2; tentatively, D is TRBD1 or TRBD2 (5 bases each). V dropped 5 bases and J dropped 7 bases, with 14 bases sitting between them. CDR3 length: 14 amino acids. Germline V lookup: CDR1 SEHNR, CDR2 FQNEAQ (reference sequence). CDR3 amino acids: CASSTEGTHGELFF. The CDR3 nucleotides read TGTGCCAGCAGCACGGAAGGGACGCACGGGGAGCTGTTTTTT.

The V and J genes are TRBV28 and TRBJ2-1; 8 positions match TRBD2. Germline V gives CDR1 MDHEN, CDR2 SYDVKM. J was trimmed by 9 bases and V by 6 bases; bases with no gene match: 22. The CDR3 sequence is 18 residues long. As DNA, the CDR3 is TGTGCCAGCAGCCCAGGGGCCGGGACTAGAGGAATTTCAATTGAGCAGTTCTTC. Encoded protein: CASSPGAGTRGISIEQFF. Drawing the rest from reference TRBV28 and TRBJ2-1, the complete variable domain is DVKVTQSSRYLVKRTGEKVFLECVQDMDHENMFWYRQDPGLGLRLIYFSYDVKMKEKGDIPEGYSVSREKKERFSLILESASTNQTSMYLCASSPGAGTRGISIEQFFGPGTRLTVL.

The chain combines TRBV7-2 with TRBJ2-7; TRBD2 matches at 10 bases. The J segment lost 3 bases and the V segment lost 5 bases, leaving 4 bases of the junction unmatched. The germline gives CDR1 SGHTA, CDR2 FQGNSA. The CDR3 sequence is 14 residues long. Written as DNA, the CDR3 is TGTGCCAGCAGCCTGAGACTAGCGGGCTACGAGCAGTACTTC. Translated: CASSLRLAGYEQYF. Filled out from reference TRBV7-2 and TRBJ2-7, the complete variable domain reads GAGVSQSPSNKVTEKGKDVELRCDPISGHTALYWYRQSLGQGLEFLIYFQGNSAPDKSGLPSDRFSAERTGGSVSTLTIQRTQQEDSAVYLCASSLRLAGYEQYFGPGTRLTVT.